Given below is one TCR beta chain in context. Antigen unknown. These data belong to a study of vaccination and CD4 T cells after COVID-19. General study points: Although the median of SARS-CoV-2-reactive clonotypes rose from roughly 21 to 40, the change was not significant.

Indicated treatment: approximately 11-day PBMC culture with coronavirus spike peptide pools or control peptides (ViraFEST assay). Oncomine TCR Beta short-read sequencing was applied to DNA from cultured CD4+ T cells. TCRdb itself ran the PCR reads through MiXCR, one entry per CDR3 protein. The data hold about 13,000 distinct CDR3 sequences, with under 55% observed a single time. The sequencing sample was made of CD4+ T cells from blood, cultured in vitro. The TCR sequence derives from a human donor who had recovered from COVID-19.

In DNA form, the CDR3 reads TGCGCCAGCAGCCGGACAGCCAACACCGGGGAGCTGTTTTTT. Translating it yields CASSRTANTGELFF. The rearrangement links TRBV4-1 to TRBJ2-2; possible D gene TRBD1, 6 bases. The ends were cut back, 4 bases at V and 2 bases at J, with 8 bases in the middle. The CDR3 has 14 amino acids. Germline CDR1 and CDR2: MGHRA and YSYEKL.